These T cell receptor beta chains were read from a single sample in a study of blood T cell repertoires in COVID-19. The repertoire was sequenced with immunoSEQ multiplex PCR; TCRdb's copy has only in-frame clones and lacks some. The repertoire holds roughly 120,000 clones, with approximately 85% as singletons. The sequenced material came from peripheral blood. The receptors here all came from a woman aged 55 to 70 with acute or convalescent COVID-19. Both conserved end residues are part of each CDR3. The D gene is left open where the match is weak. Only part of the rows carry a size: once, few, many, or a class if the clone is expanded.

cdr3_aa: CAWSPGLAGLAYNEQFF
cdr3_nt: TGTGCCTGGTCTCCGGGACTAGCGGGGTTGGCCTACAATGAGCAGTTCTTC
j_call: TRBJ2-1
clone_size: few
d_call: TRBD2
v_call: TRBV30

cdr3_aa: CASSLYRGSYEQYF
cdr3_nt: TGTGCCAGCAGCCTGTACCGAGGATCCTACGAGCAGTACTTC
j_call: TRBJ2-7
clone_size: -
d_call: -
v_call: TRBV11-2

cdr3_aa: CASSELQGFNEKLFF
cdr3_nt: TGTGCCAGCAGTGAGTTACAGGGGTTTAATGAAAAACTGTTTTTT
j_call: TRBJ1-4
clone_size: -
d_call: TRBD1
v_call: TRBV6-1

cdr3_aa: CASSSYRGQGDTQYF
cdr3_nt: TGTGCCAGCAGTTCCTACAGGGGGCAGGGAGATACGCAGTATTTT
j_call: TRBJ2-3
clone_size: -
d_call: TRBD1
v_call: TRBV2

cdr3_aa: CASSLGQTMNTEAFF
cdr3_nt: TGTGCCAGCAGCCTGGGACAGACCATGAACACTGAAGCTTTCTTT
j_call: TRBJ1-1
clone_size: -
d_call: TRBD1
v_call: TRBV6-5

cdr3_aa: CASSFRTGGNTEAFF
cdr3_nt: TGTGCCAGCAGCTTCAGGACAGGGGGGAACACTGAAGCTTTCTTT
j_call: TRBJ1-1
clone_size: -
d_call: TRBD1
v_call: TRBV3-1/TRBV3-2

cdr3_aa: CASSLQVPYGYTF
cdr3_nt: TGTGCCAGCAGTCTACAGGTGCCCTATGGCTACACCTTC
j_call: TRBJ1-2
clone_size: -
d_call: -
v_call: TRBV12-3/TRBV12-4

cdr3_aa: CASRSGLSSSYEQYF
cdr3_nt: TGTGCCAGCAGATCAGGACTCTCGAGCTCCTACGAGCAGTACTTC
j_call: TRBJ2-7
clone_size: -
d_call: -
v_call: TRBV28

cdr3_aa: CASSRGSNQPQHF
cdr3_nt: TGTGCCAGCAGTAGAGGAAGCAATCAGCCCCAGCATTTT
j_call: TRBJ1-5
clone_size: once
d_call: -
v_call: TRBV2

cdr3_aa: CASSSGSGVYNEQFF
cdr3_nt: TGTGCCAGCAGTTCCGGCAGCGGGGTTTACAATGAGCAGTTCTTC
j_call: TRBJ2-1
clone_size: -
d_call: TRBD2
v_call: TRBV6-5

cdr3_aa: CASSYLRSASTNEKLFF
cdr3_nt: TGTGCCAGCAGTTACCTGAGGTCAGCCTCAACTAATGAAAAACTGTTTTTT
j_call: TRBJ1-4
clone_size: -
d_call: -
v_call: TRBV6-2/TRBV6-3

cdr3_aa: CATSGGPSTDTQYF
cdr3_nt: TGTGCCACCAGTGGGGGGCCCAGCACAGATACGCAGTATTTT
j_call: TRBJ2-3
clone_size: -
d_call: -
v_call: TRBV24-1

cdr3_aa: CASSRTGGRNQPQHF
cdr3_nt: TGTGCCAGCAGTCGGACAGGGGGCCGCAATCAGCCCCAGCATTTT
j_call: TRBJ1-5
clone_size: -
d_call: TRBD1
v_call: TRBV28

cdr3_aa: CASSSIRYQETQYF
cdr3_nt: TGTGCCAGCAGCTCCATCCGGTACCAAGAGACCCAGTACTTC
j_call: TRBJ2-5
clone_size: -
d_call: -
v_call: TRBV7-2

cdr3_aa: CASRPQRQGAGYGYTF
cdr3_nt: TGTGCCAGCAGACCTCAACGCCAGGGGGCAGGCTATGGCTACACCTTC
j_call: TRBJ1-2
clone_size: once
d_call: TRBD1
v_call: TRBV6-6

cdr3_aa: CASSTETANYGYTF
cdr3_nt: TGTGCCAGCAGCACAGAGACAGCTAACTATGGCTACACCTTC
j_call: TRBJ1-2
clone_size: few
d_call: -
v_call: TRBV5-4

cdr3_aa: CASSLQGATNEKLFF
cdr3_nt: TGTGCCAGCAGTTTACAGGGTGCAACTAATGAAAAACTGTTTTTT
j_call: TRBJ1-4
clone_size: -
d_call: -
v_call: TRBV28

cdr3_aa: CASSSWTGGDYEQYF
cdr3_nt: TGTGCCAGCAGCTCCTGGACAGGGGGGGACTACGAGCAGTACTTC
j_call: TRBJ2-7
clone_size: -
d_call: TRBD1
v_call: TRBV4-2

cdr3_aa: CATSGGGDFSGELFF
cdr3_nt: TGTGCCACCAGTGGAGGGGGAGATTTTTCCGGGGAGCTGTTTTTT
j_call: TRBJ2-2
clone_size: -
d_call: -
v_call: TRBV24-1

cdr3_aa: CASSRKTTGGREKLFF
cdr3_nt: TGCGCCAGCAGCCGGAAAACGACAGGGGGGCGTGAAAAACTGTTTTTT
j_call: TRBJ1-4
clone_size: once
d_call: TRBD1
v_call: TRBV4-1

cdr3_aa: CASSLGQPHTEAFF
cdr3_nt: TGTGCCAGCAGCCTCGGACAGCCTCACACTGAAGCTTTCTTT
j_call: TRBJ1-1
clone_size: -
d_call: -
v_call: TRBV6-5

cdr3_aa: CASSAGAELFF
cdr3_nt: TGTGCCAGCTCTGCCGGCGCGGAGCTGTTTTTT
j_call: TRBJ2-2
clone_size: -
d_call: -
v_call: TRBV2

cdr3_aa: CASSLVSGGVVDTQYF
cdr3_nt: TGTGCCAGCAGCTTAGTGTCAGGGGGCGTTGTGGATACGCAGTATTTT
j_call: TRBJ2-3
clone_size: -
d_call: TRBD1
v_call: TRBV7-8

cdr3_aa: CASILQGPSNQPQHF
cdr3_nt: TGTGCCAGCATCTTACAGGGGCCTAGCAATCAGCCCCAGCATTTT
j_call: TRBJ1-5
clone_size: -
d_call: TRBD1
v_call: TRBV28

cdr3_aa: CASSLDPGQGGYTF
cdr3_nt: TGTGCCAGCAGCTTAGATCCGGGACAGGGTGGCTACACCTTC
j_call: TRBJ1-2
clone_size: -
d_call: TRBD1
v_call: TRBV11-2

cdr3_aa: CASSPGQAGELFF
cdr3_nt: TGTGCCAGCAGTCCTGGCCAGGCCGGGGAGCTGTTTTTT
j_call: TRBJ2-2
clone_size: once
d_call: -
v_call: TRBV27

cdr3_aa: CASTLQGYYTEAFF
cdr3_nt: TGTGCCAGCACCCTACAGGGCTATTACACTGAAGCTTTCTTT
j_call: TRBJ1-1
clone_size: -
d_call: -
v_call: TRBV28

cdr3_aa: CASSARVTGSGNTIYF
cdr3_nt: TGTGCCAGCTCAGCCCGCGTGACAGGGTCAGGAAACACCATATATTTT
j_call: TRBJ1-3
clone_size: -
d_call: TRBD1
v_call: TRBV18

cdr3_aa: CASSSDRGLTDTQYF
cdr3_nt: TGTGCCAGCAGCTCGGACAGGGGCCTCACAGATACGCAGTATTTT
j_call: TRBJ2-3
clone_size: -
d_call: TRBD1
v_call: TRBV5-6

cdr3_aa: CASSLVWAQETQYF
cdr3_nt: TGTGCCAGCAGCTTGGTGTGGGCCCAAGAGACCCAGTACTTC
j_call: TRBJ2-5
clone_size: -
d_call: -
v_call: TRBV11-2

cdr3_aa: CASSVAGGPGEQFF
cdr3_nt: TGTGCCAGCAGCGTAGCGGGGGGGCCAGGAGAGCAGTTCTTC
j_call: TRBJ2-1
clone_size: -
d_call: TRBD2
v_call: TRBV9

cdr3_aa: CASSFQTPRGEKLFF
cdr3_nt: TGTGCCAGCAGCTTCCAGACACCGCGTGGTGAAAAACTGTTTTTT
j_call: TRBJ1-4
clone_size: -
d_call: -
v_call: TRBV11-3

cdr3_aa: CAIRGTGRSYEQYF
cdr3_nt: TGTGCCATCCGTGGGACAGGGAGGTCCTACGAGCAGTACTTC
j_call: TRBJ2-7
clone_size: once
d_call: TRBD1
v_call: TRBV10-3

cdr3_aa: CASSYSLGGGYTF
cdr3_nt: TGTGCCAGCAGTTACTCATTGGGGGGTGGCTACACCTTC
j_call: TRBJ1-2
clone_size: once
d_call: -
v_call: TRBV6-5

cdr3_aa: CASSQDDRGGTEAFF
cdr3_nt: TGCGCCAGCAGCCAAGATGACAGGGGAGGCACTGAAGCTTTCTTT
j_call: TRBJ1-1
clone_size: -
d_call: TRBD1
v_call: TRBV4-3

cdr3_aa: CASNDRGHTEAFF
cdr3_nt: TGTGCCAGTAACGACAGGGGGCACACTGAAGCTTTCTTT
j_call: TRBJ1-1
clone_size: few
d_call: TRBD1
v_call: TRBV19

cdr3_aa: CATTGTNNSPLHF
cdr3_nt: TGTGCCACGACAGGGACAAATAATTCACCCCTCCACTTT
j_call: TRBJ1-6
clone_size: -
d_call: TRBD1
v_call: TRBV19

cdr3_aa: CASSLIGTNGGYTF
cdr3_nt: TGTGCCAGCAGTTTAATCGGGACAAACGGTGGCTACACCTTC
j_call: TRBJ1-2
clone_size: -
d_call: -
v_call: TRBV28

cdr3_aa: CASSQESGQGSNQPQHF
cdr3_nt: TGCGCCAGCAGCCAAGAGTCCGGACAGGGGAGTAATCAGCCCCAGCATTTT
j_call: TRBJ1-5
clone_size: -
d_call: TRBD1
v_call: TRBV4-1

cdr3_aa: CASSPDRGRGYTF
cdr3_nt: TGTGCCAGCAGTCCGGACAGGGGCCGGGGCTACACCTTC
j_call: TRBJ1-2
clone_size: -
d_call: TRBD1
v_call: TRBV27

cdr3_aa: CASSPTSGGAYTGELFF
cdr3_nt: TGTGCTAGCAGCCCGACTAGCGGGGGGGCCTACACCGGGGAGCTGTTTTTT
j_call: TRBJ2-2
clone_size: -
d_call: TRBD2
v_call: TRBV7-7

cdr3_aa: CASSLGSGAQHF
cdr3_nt: TGCGCCAGCAGCCTTGGAAGCGGTGCACAGCACTTC
j_call: TRBJ2-5
clone_size: -
d_call: -
v_call: TRBV4-1

cdr3_aa: CSVDRGQGDYGYTF
cdr3_nt: TGCAGCGTTGACCGGGGACAGGGGGACTATGGCTACACCTTC
j_call: TRBJ1-2
clone_size: -
d_call: TRBD1
v_call: TRBV29-1

cdr3_aa: CASSYEVSWQGRGGNYGYTF
cdr3_nt: TGTGCCAGCAGCTATGAGGTTTCTTGGCAGGGAAGGGGGGGTAACTATGGCTACACCTTC
j_call: TRBJ1-2
clone_size: -
d_call: -
v_call: TRBV28

cdr3_aa: CASSLGTFSSYEQYF
cdr3_nt: TGTGCCAGCAGCCTAGGGACTTTCAGCTCCTACGAGCAGTACTTC
j_call: TRBJ2-7
clone_size: few
d_call: -
v_call: TRBV7-8

cdr3_aa: CASGDSPASTNEKLFF
cdr3_nt: TGTGCCAGTGGGGACAGCCCCGCTTCAACTAATGAAAAACTGTTTTTT
j_call: TRBJ1-4
clone_size: -
d_call: TRBD1
v_call: TRBV19

cdr3_aa: CAWSRQGNEQYF
cdr3_nt: TGTGCCTGGAGCCGACAGGGGAACGAGCAGTACTTC
j_call: TRBJ2-7
clone_size: once
d_call: TRBD1
v_call: TRBV30

cdr3_aa: CASSLQGPEYEQYF
cdr3_nt: TGTGCCAGCAGTCTACAGGGGCCAGAATACGAGCAGTACTTC
j_call: TRBJ2-7
clone_size: -
d_call: TRBD1
v_call: TRBV6-2/TRBV6-3

cdr3_aa: CASGFDRGNSPLHF
cdr3_nt: TGTGCCAGCGGGTTCGACAGGGGGAATTCACCCCTCCACTTT
j_call: TRBJ1-6
clone_size: few
d_call: TRBD1
v_call: TRBV2